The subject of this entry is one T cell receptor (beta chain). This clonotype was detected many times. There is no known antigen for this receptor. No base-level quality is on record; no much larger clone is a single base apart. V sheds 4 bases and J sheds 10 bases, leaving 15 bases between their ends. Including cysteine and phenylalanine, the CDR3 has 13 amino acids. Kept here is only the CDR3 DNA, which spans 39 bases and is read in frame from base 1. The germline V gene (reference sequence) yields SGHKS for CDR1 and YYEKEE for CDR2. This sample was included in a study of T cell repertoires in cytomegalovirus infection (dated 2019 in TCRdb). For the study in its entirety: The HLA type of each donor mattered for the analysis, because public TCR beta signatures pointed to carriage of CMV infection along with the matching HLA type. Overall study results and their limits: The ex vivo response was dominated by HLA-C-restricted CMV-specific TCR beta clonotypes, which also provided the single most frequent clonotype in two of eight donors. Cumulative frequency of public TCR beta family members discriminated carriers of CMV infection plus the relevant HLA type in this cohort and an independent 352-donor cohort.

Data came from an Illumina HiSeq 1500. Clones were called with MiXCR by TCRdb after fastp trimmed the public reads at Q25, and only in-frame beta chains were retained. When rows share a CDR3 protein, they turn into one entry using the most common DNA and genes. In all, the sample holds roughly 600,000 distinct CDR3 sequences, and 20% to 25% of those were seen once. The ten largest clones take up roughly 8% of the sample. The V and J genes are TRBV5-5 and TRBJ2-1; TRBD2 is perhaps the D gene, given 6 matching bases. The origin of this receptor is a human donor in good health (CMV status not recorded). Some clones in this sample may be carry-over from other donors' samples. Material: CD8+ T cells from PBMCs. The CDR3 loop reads CASSLTWRDEQFF. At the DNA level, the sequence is TGTGCCAGCAGCCTGACGTGGAGGGACGAGCAGTTCTTC.